This T cell receptor beta chain was observed in a study of monozygotic twins with inflammatory bowel disease (dated by TCRdb to between 2017 and 2020). With respect to the entire study: A total of about 28 monozygotic twin pairs were included in the full study, comprising nine German pairs (four IBD-concordant, five IBD-discordant) and 19 IBD-discordant Danish pairs. Within discordant pairs, disease-associated traits were sought mainly by comparing IBD patients with their genetically identical healthy co-twins. Each individual had, on average, about 151 000 unique TCRalpha sequences and 181 000 unique TCRbeta sequences available for analysis.

Summary of the overall study and its limitations: TCRbeta repertoire diversity, by inverse Simpson index, was decreased in IBD patients compared with their healthy co-twins. Differing immunosuppressive treatments among patients may have added background noise and inter-individual variability to the repertoires. The results gave no support for a single strong signal or clonotype linked to IBD. No difference in repertoire similarity was observed between concordant and discordant twins, possibly owing to limited statistical power. Fewer clonotypes were shared with other individuals by IBD patients than by healthy twins, most markedly in patients showing signs of disease activity. The analysis was unable to tell different T cell subtypes apart.

To note about this clonotype: Its cognate antigen has yet to be identified.

The library was made by 5' RACE. For each TCR library, approximately 4,000 ng of total RNA was used. For each sample, cDNA was synthesized in eight separate reactions using SMARTScribe reverse transcriptase. During cDNA synthesis, unique molecular identifiers containing a 6-nucleotide sample barcode were introduced by template switching. Amplification of TCRalpha and TCRbeta cDNA involved two nested PCRs of roughly 17 and 9 cycles, and each PCR was followed by bead purification. Before amplification, the cDNA was both treated with uracil DNA-glycosylase and purified with the QIAquick PCR purification kit. The second PCR added Illumina TruSeq-compatible adapters along with sample-specific barcodes. Library quality and concentration were assessed using TapeStation and Qubit, and about 5 ng of each library was pooled. Pooled libraries were sequenced on an Illumina HiSeq2500 single-index Rapid Run with 2 x 100 bp reads and custom sequencing primers. In the original analysis: PCR and sequencing errors were corrected by UMI-based consensus assembly using MiGEC version 1.2.6. V(D)J alignment, clonotype assembly and CDR3 extraction were performed with MiXCR version 2.1.1. Gene usage, clonotype sharing and MAIT/NKT TCR abundance were normalised by analysing the top 1000, 10 000 and 20 000 clonotypes per sample. After downsampling to 27 000 UMIs, diversity was calculated as the inverse Simpson index using the vegan R package. Paired Mann-Whitney U tests on discordant twin pairs were used, with Benjamini-Hochberg multiple-testing correction. The reads, reprocessed by TCRdb, yield one row per CDR3 protein sequence and no DNA. The authors' filters were not applied to this entry. This specimen's table enumerates about 150,000 distinct CDR3 sequences. The top ten clones comprise roughly 1.2% of the sample.

From cysteine to phenylalanine, the CDR3 is 12 amino acids long. The record lacks a DNA sequence. Reading the germline V gene (reference sequence) gives CDR1 DFQATT and CDR2 SNEGSKA. From each donor, an approximately 2.4 ml peripheral blood sample was collected into PAXgene tubes and kept at -80 degrees C. Total RNA was isolated from whole blood with the PAXgene blood miRNA kit on an automated QIAcube, without T cell sorting. Peripheral blood from monozygotic twin pairs who were concordant or discordant for inflammatory bowel disease underwent deep TCRalpha and TCRbeta repertoire profiling using unique molecular barcoding. Smoking habits were recorded for all twin pairs, with individuals classified as current, former or never smokers.

The rearrangement joined TRBV20-1 to TRBJ2-5; TCRdb gives TRBD2 as the D gene, but with no DNA this cannot be confirmed. The TCR comes from a human donor with ulcerative colitis or Crohn's disease, or a healthy co-twin of an affected twin (not recorded which). Sequencing was done on a sample of blood. The CDR3 region: CNISGRRETQYF.